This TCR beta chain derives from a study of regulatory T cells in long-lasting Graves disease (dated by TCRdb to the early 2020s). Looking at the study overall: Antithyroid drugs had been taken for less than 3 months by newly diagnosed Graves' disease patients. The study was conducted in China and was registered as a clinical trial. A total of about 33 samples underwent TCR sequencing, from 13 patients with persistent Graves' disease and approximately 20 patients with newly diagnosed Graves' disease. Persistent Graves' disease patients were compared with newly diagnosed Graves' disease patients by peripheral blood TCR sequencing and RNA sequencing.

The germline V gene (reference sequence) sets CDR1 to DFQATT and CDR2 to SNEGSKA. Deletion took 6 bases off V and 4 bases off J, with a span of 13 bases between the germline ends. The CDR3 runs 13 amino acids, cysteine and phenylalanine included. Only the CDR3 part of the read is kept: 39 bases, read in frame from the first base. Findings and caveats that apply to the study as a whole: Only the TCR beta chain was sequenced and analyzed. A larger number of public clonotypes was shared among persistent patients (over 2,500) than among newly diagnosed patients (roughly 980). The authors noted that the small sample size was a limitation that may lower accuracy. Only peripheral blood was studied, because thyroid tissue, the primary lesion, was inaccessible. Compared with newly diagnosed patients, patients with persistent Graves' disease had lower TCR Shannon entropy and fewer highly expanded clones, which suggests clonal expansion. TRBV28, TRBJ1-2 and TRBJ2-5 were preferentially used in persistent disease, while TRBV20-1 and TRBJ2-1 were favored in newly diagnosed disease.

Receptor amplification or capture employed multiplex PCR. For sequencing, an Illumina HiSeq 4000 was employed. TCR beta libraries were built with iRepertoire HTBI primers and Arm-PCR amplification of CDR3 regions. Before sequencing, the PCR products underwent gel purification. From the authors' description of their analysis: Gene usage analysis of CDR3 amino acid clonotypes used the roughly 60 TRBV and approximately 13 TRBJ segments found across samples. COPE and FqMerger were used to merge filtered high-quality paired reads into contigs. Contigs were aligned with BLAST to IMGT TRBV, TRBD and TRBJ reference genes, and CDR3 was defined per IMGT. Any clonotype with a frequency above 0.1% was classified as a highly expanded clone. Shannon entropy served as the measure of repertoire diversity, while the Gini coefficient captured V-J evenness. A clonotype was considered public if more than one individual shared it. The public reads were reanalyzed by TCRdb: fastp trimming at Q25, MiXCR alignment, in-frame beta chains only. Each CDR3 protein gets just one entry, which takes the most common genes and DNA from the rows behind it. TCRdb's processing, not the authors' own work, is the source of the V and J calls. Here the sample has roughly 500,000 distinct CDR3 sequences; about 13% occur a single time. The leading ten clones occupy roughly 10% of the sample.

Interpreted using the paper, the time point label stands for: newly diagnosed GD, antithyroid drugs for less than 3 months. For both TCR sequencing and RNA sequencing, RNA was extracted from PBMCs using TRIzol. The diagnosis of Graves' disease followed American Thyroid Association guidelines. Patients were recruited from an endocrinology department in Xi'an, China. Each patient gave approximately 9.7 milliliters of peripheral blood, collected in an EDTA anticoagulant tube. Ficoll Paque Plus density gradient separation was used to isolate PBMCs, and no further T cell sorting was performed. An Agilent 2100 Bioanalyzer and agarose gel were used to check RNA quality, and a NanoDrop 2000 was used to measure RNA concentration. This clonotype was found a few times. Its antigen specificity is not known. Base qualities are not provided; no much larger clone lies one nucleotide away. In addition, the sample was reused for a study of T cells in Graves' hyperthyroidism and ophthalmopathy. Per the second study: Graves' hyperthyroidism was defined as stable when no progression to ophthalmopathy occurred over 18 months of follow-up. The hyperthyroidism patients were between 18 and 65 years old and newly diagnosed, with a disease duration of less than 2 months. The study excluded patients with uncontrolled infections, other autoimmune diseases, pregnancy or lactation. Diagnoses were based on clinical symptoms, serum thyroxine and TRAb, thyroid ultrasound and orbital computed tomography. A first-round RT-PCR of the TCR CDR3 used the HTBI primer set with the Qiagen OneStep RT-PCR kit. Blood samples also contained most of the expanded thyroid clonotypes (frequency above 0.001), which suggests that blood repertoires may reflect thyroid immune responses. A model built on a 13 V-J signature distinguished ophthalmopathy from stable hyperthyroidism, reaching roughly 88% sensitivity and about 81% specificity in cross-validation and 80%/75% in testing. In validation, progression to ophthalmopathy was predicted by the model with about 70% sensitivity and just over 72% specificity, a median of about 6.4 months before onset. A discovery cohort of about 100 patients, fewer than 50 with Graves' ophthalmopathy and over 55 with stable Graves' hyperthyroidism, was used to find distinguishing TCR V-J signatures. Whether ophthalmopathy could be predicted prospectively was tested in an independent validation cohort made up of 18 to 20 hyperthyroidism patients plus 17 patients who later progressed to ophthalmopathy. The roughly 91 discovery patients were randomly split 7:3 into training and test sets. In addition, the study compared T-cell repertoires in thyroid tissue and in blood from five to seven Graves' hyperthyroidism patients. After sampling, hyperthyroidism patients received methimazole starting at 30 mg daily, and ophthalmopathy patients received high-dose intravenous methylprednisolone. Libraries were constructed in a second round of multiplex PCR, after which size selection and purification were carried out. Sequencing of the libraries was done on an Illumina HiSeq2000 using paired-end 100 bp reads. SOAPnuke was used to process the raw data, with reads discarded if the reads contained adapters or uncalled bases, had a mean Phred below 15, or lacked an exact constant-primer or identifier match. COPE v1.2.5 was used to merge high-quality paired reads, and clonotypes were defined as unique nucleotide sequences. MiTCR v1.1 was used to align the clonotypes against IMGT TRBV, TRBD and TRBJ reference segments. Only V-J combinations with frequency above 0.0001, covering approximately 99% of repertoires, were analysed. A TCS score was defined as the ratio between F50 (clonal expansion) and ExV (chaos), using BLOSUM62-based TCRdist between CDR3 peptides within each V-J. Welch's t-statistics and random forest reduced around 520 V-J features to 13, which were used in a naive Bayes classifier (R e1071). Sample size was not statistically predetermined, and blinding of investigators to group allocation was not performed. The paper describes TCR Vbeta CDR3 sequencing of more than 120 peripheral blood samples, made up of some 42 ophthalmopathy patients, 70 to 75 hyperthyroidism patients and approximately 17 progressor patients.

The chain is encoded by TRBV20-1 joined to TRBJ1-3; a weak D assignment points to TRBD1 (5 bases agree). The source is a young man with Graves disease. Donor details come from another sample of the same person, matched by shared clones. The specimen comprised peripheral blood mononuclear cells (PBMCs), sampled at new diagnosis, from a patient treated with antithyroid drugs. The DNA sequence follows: TGCAGTGCCCGCCATGACAGCGGAAACACCATATATTTT. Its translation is CSARHDSGNTIYF.